The present entry profiles one T cell receptor beta chain with its context. Its antigen remains unidentified. This specimen comes from a study of cytomegalovirus exposure and HLA in healthy donors. General study findings and limits: The productive fraction for most TCR beta V segments was about 87% or about 30% in an earlier analysis. Information on immune exposure was restricted to one variable (CMV serostatus). A later analysis found TCR association rates differed by HLA locus, highest for DRB1 and lowest for HLA-C. V- and J-gene trimming of TCR beta was linked (in a later analysis) to a missense DCLRE1C variant.

The germline V and J ends were trimmed by 4 bases and 0 bases, with 10 bases remaining between them. This CDR3 contains 15 residues. PCR involved 60 Vbeta and 13 Jbeta primers. Repertoires were generated with immunoSEQ multiplex PCR, while TCRdb's copy carries only in-frame clones and drops some. Altogether fewer than 200,000 clones are present, about 90% being singletons, with the ten largest covering more than 0.2%. This TCR was recovered from a girl under three years old in good health and CMV-seronegative. Sequencing was carried out using PBMCs. The chain is built from TRBV23-1 and TRBJ2-4; D may be TRBD2 (5 bases). TRBV23-1 is placed among ORFs of uncertain function. The DNA of the CDR3 is TGCGCCAGCAGTCCTCGGGATCTAGCCAAAAACATTCAGTACTTC. Its protein is CASSPRDLAKNIQYF.